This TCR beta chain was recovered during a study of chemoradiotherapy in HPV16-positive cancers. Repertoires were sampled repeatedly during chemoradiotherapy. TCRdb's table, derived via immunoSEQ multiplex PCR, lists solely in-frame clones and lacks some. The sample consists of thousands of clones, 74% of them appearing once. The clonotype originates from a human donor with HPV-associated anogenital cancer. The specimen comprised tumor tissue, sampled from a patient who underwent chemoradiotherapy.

The CDR3 protein is CAWSVKYEQFF. DNA of the CDR3: TGTGCCTGGAGTGTTAAGTATGAGCAGTTCTTC. The gene calls are TRBV30 and TRBJ2-1, with D unresolved. Trimming shortened V by 0 bases and J by 8 bases, and 5 bases separated the two germline ends. Germline V lookup: CDR1 GTSNPN, CDR2 SVGIG (reference sequence). There are 11 residues in the CDR3.